Each of the 29 T cell receptor beta chains below was sequenced from the same sample in a study of T cell changes during pregnancy in multiple sclerosis. Measured with immunoSEQ multiplex PCR; TCRdb has only the in-frame clones, and not every one. The data hold about 68,000 clones, with approximately 90% observed a single time. Sequences were derived from peripheral blood, sampled in the second trimester of pregnancy. The receptors here all came from a female donor in good health, enrolled as a control in a pregnancy study.

This chain uses TRBV28 with TRBJ2-7, with 12 bases identical to TRBD1. Looked up from germline, CDR1 is MDHEN and CDR2 is SYDVKM. The CDR3 loop spans 14 amino acids. V was clipped by 8 bases and J by 3 bases; unmatched bases: 5. The CDR3 loop reads CASRGTGGDYEQYF. The CDR3 DNA reads as TGTGCCAGCCGCGGGACAGGGGGCGACTACGAGCAGTACTTC.

This clone is a singleton in its sample. The chain combines TRBV5-1 with TRBJ2-1; 10 nucleotides match TRBD2. Trimming took 4 bases from V and 0 from J; bases not matched to a gene: 4. This CDR3 spans 16 amino acids. CDR1 SGHRS and CDR2 YFSETQ come from the germline V gene. The CDR3 DNA reads TGCGCCAGCAGCCCGATAGCGGGGGGCTCCTACAATGAGCAGTTCTTC. Encoded protein: CASSPIAGGSYNEQFF. Drawing the rest from reference TRBV5-1 and TRBJ2-1, the complete variable domain is KAGVTQTPRYLIKTRGQQVTLSCSPISGHRSVSWYQQTPGQGLQFLFEYFSETQRNKGNFPGRFSGRQFSNSRSEMNVSTLELGDSALYLCASSPIAGGSYNEQFFGPGTRLTVL.

This clone has just one count. The V gene is TRBV30, the J gene TRBJ1-2; the match to TRBD1 covers 7 bases. This CDR3 is 14 amino acids long. CDR1 and CDR2 from the germline V gene are GTSNPN and SVGIG (reference sequence). Trimming cost V 2 bases and J 6 bases; bases outside gene matches: 9. CDR3 amino acids: CAWSPRGEADGYTF. CDR3 DNA: TGTGCCTGGAGTCCCAGGGGGGAAGCTGATGGCTACACCTTC.

The V and J genes are TRBV5-1 and TRBJ2-1; D perhaps matches TRBD2 (5 bases). The V end was cut by 0 bases, the J end by 3 bases, with 16 bases between. CDR3 length equals 17 residues. Germline lookup yields CDR1 SGHRS and CDR2 YFSETQ. In nucleotides, the CDR3 is TGCGCCAGCAGCTTGGGCGGGTTCGGTGTCCTCTACAATGAGCAGTTCTTC. This sequence encodes CASSLGGFGVLYNEQFF.

V and J are TRBV7-9 and TRBJ2-1, with D tentatively TRBD2 (5 bases). There are 17 residues in the CDR3. Trimming took 0 bases from V and 4 from J, leaving 16 bases between them. CDR1 is SEHNR and CDR2 is FQNEAQ in the germline V gene (reference sequence). The CDR3 is CASSLASSGEYYNEQFF. CDR3 coding DNA: TGTGCCAGCAGCTTAGCCTCGAGCGGCGAATATTACAATGAGCAGTTCTTC.

The V and J genes are TRBV6-1 and TRBJ2-7; the match to TRBD2 covers 8 bases. The CDR3 covers 13 residues. Unmatched junction bases numbered 9, after V lost 8 bases and J lost 6 bases. Per the germline V gene, CDR1 is MNHNS and CDR2 is SASEGT. The CDR3 DNA follows: TGTGCCAGCCATACTAGCGGTCCGGGCGAGCAGTACTTC. Its protein product is CASHTSGPGEQYF.

This chain connects TRBV5-4 to TRBJ2-7; D may be TRBD1 (5 bases). Deletions cut 5 bases from V and 3 bases from J, with 15 bases between. The CDR3 is 14 residues long. CDR1 is SGHNT and CDR2 is YYREEE in the germline V gene (reference sequence). The CDR3 DNA reads TGTGCCAGCAGTCGAGCAGGGATTGACTACGAGCAGTACTTC. Translated, it gives CASSRAGIDYEQYF.

The chain has TRBV4-2 and TRBJ2-1; 10 nucleotides match TRBD1. The CDR3 runs 21 residues. The V gene end was trimmed by 3 bases and the J gene end by 0 bases; junction bases not matched to a gene: 17. CDR1 is LGHNA and CDR2 is YNFKEQ in the germline V gene. CDR3 protein: CASSQEPTGGRFYFSYNEQFF. CDR3 sequence (DNA): TGTGCCAGCAGCCAGGAACCGACAGGGGGCCGTTTTTATTTCTCCTACAATGAGCAGTTCTTC.

The V gene is TRBV7-3, the J gene TRBJ2-3; the D is unclear. CDR3 length equals 16 residues. The V end was cut by 2 bases, the J end by 6 bases, with 18 bases between. Germline CDR1 reads SGHTA; CDR2 reads FQGTGA. The DNA for the CDR3 is TGTGCCAGCAGCTTATCTATTAGTTCTAGTGGGGATACGCAGTATTTT. It translates to CASSLSISSSGDTQYF.

The chain is built from TRBV7-8 and TRBJ2-7, with D unresolved. The ends were cut back, 5 bases at V and 0 bases at J, with 8 bases in the middle. The CDR3 spans 13 residues. Germline V CDR1 and CDR2: SGHVS, FQNEAQ. The CDR3 DNA sequence: TGTGCCAGCAGCGGTCGGTCCTCCTACGAGCAGTACTTC. Translating it yields CASSGRSSYEQYF. The complete variable domain, with remaining parts taken from reference TRBV7-8 and TRBJ2-7, reads GAGVSQSPRYKVAKRGQDVALRCDPISGHVSLFWYQQALGQGPEFLTYFQNEAQLDKSGLPSDRFFAERPEGSVSTLKIQRTQQEDSAVYLCASSGRSSYEQYFGPGTRLTVT.

In its sample, this clone was seen once. The CDR3 region has the DNA TGTGCCAGCAGTTTATTCCGACAGGGGGCTGACGGCTACACCTTC. Its protein is CASSLFRQGADGYTF. This sequence joins TRBV28 and TRBJ1-2; 10 bases align to TRBD1. The CDR3 consists of 15 residues. The germline V gene encodes CDR1 MDHEN and CDR2 SYDVKM. After removal of 1 base from V and 8 bases from J, the junction contained 7 bases not matched to a gene.

The chain combines TRBV5-6 with TRBJ1-5, with a weak D call TRBD1 (5 bases). CDR3 length equals 14 residues. Trimming took off 6 bases at V and 2 bases at J, with 12 bases between the two ends. Germline V CDR1 and CDR2: SGHDT, YYEEEE. The CDR3 region has the DNA TGTGCCAGCACCCTAGGAGGGGGCAATCAGCCCCAGCATTTT. Protein product: CASTLGGGNQPQHF.

The chain employs TRBV18 and TRBJ2-7; 9 positions match TRBD1. This CDR3 is 17 amino acids long. V lost 4 bases and J lost 5; bases outside the gene matches: 15. CDR1 and CDR2 from the germline V gene are KGHSH and LQKENI. The CDR3 loop reads CASSLYPGTGNGDEQYF. For the CDR3, the DNA is TGTGCCAGCTCACTATACCCCGGGACAGGGAACGGGGACGAGCAGTACTTC.

The chain recombines TRBV5-1 with TRBJ2-5; TRBD1 matches 8 bases. Germline-derived CDR1 and CDR2 are SGHRS and YFSETQ. CDR3 length: 15 residues. The CDR3 spells CATHLTGASSETQYF. The CDR3 nucleotides read TGCGCTACCCACCTGACAGGGGCCTCTTCCGAGACCCAGTACTTC.

This chain uses TRBV7-6 with TRBJ2-5, with 13 bases identical to TRBD2. Per the germline V gene, CDR1 is SGHVS and CDR2 is FNYEAQ. With V trimmed by 6 bases and J by 5 bases, 6 bases remained unmatched. CDR3 length: 15 residues. The CDR3 loop reads CASSKLAGGPETQYF. The CDR3, as DNA: TGTGCCAGCAGTAAACTAGCGGGGGGGCCTGAGACCCAGTACTTC. Full variable domain (missing parts from reference TRBV7-6 and TRBJ2-5): GAGVSQSPRYKVTKRGQDVALRCDPISGHVSLYWYRQALGQGPEFLTYFNYEAQQDKSGLPNDRFSAERPEGSISTLTIQRTEQRDSAMYRCASSKLAGGPETQYFGPGTRLLVL.

The chain recombines TRBV5-3 with TRBJ1-5, with 7 nucleotides matching TRBD1. TRBV5-3 is reported as an ORF; its role is uncertain. There are 15 residues in the CDR3. The V gene end was trimmed by 5 bases and the J gene end by 2 bases; junction bases not matched to a gene: 7. The CDR3 DNA follows: TGTGCCAGAAGTCTTGACAGGGAAGGCAATCAGCCCCAGCATTTT. Protein: CARSLDREGNQPQHF.

The V gene is TRBV4-2, the J gene TRBJ2-4, with 9 bases aligning to TRBD2. CDR3 length: 18 residues. V gave up 5 bases and J gave up 0 bases; unmatched junction bases: 11. Germline assignment: CDR1 LGHNA and CDR2 YNFKEQ. This CDR3 is CASSSLEASGIAKNIQYF. In nucleotides, the CDR3 is TGTGCCAGCAGCTCTCTTGAGGCTAGCGGGATAGCCAAAAACATTCAGTACTTC.

This sequence joins TRBV7-6 and TRBJ2-6, with a tentative D call TRBD2 (6 bases). Trimming shortened V by 4 bases and J by 2 bases, and 15 bases separated the two germline ends. Per the germline V gene, CDR1 is SGHVS and CDR2 is FNYEAQ. The CDR3 runs 17 residues. CDR3 in DNA: TGTGCCAGCAGCTCCTCCCGGTCGGGGGCTGGGGCCAACGTCCTGACTTTC. It specifies CASSSSRSGAGANVLTF.

This clone was found a few times. The chain recombines TRBV6-1 with TRBJ2-2; 10 bases map to TRBD2. V shed 2 bases and J 7 bases; nucleotides not matched to a gene: 7. CDR3 length equals 16 residues. CDR1 is MNHNS and CDR2 is SASEGT in the germline V gene. The CDR3 sequence is CASSELAGDGGGELFF. The CDR3 DNA reads as TGTGCCAGCAGTGAACTAGCGGGAGATGGGGGCGGGGAGCTGTTTTTT.

V and J are TRBV28 and TRBJ2-7, with TRBD1 matching over 7 bases. This CDR3 region has 13 residues. The germline CDR1 and CDR2 sequences are MDHEN and SYDVKM. V trimming: 7 bases; J trimming: 3 bases; junction bases outside the gene matches: 6. The CDR3 DNA is TGTGCCAGCATAATGACAGGGAACTACGAGCAGTACTTC. It translates to CASIMTGNYEQYF.

The genes are TRBV10-1 and TRBJ2-3, with 13 nucleotides matching TRBD2. The germline V gene encodes CDR1 WNHNN and CDR2 SYGVQD (reference sequence). With V trimmed by 2 bases and J by 1 base, 12 bases remained unmatched. CDR3 length: 20 residues. The CDR3 sequence is CASSELPGLAGSHGTDTQYF. CDR3 sequence (DNA): TGCGCCAGCAGTGAGCTGCCGGGACTAGCGGGGAGTCATGGCACAGATACGCAGTATTTT.

The chain uses TRBV30 and TRBJ1-4; D not resolved. Germline V lookup: CDR1 GTSNPN, CDR2 SVGIG (reference sequence). The CDR3 spans 14 residues. V lost 1 base and J lost 5, with 11 bases in between. The CDR3 bases are TGTGCCTGGAGTGATATCGACACGAATGAAAAACTGTTTTTT. Translated, it gives CAWSDIDTNEKLFF.

J is TRBJ2-1 and V is TRBV7-9; 9 bases fit TRBD2. CDR1 and CDR2 (germline): SEHNR, FQNEAQ (reference sequence). The CDR3 totals 16 residues. V shed 0 bases and J 6 bases; nucleotides not matched to a gene: 6. CDR3 DNA: TGTGCCAGCAGCTTAGCGTTAGCGGGAGCTCTCAATGAGCAGTTCTTC. Its translation: CASSLALAGALNEQFF.

V usage is TRBV30 and J usage is TRBJ2-7; the match to TRBD2 covers 12 bases. CDR3 length: 16 residues. The trim removed 0 bases at V and 4 bases at J, leaving 7 bases unmatched. Germline CDR1 is GTSNPN and CDR2 is SVGIG (reference sequence). This CDR3 is CAWSVLAGGFGYEQYF. In DNA form, the CDR3 reads TGTGCCTGGAGTGTACTAGCGGGAGGCTTTGGTTACGAGCAGTACTTC.

The chain combines TRBV18 with TRBJ1-1; 8 nucleotides agree with TRBD1. The germline V gene has CDR1 KGHSH and CDR2 LQKENI. J was trimmed by 5 bases and V by 2 bases; bases with no gene match: 7. The CDR3 extends over 15 amino acids. CDR3 coding DNA: TGTGCCAGCTCACCAATTGTGACAGGGGAGACTGAAGCTTTCTTT. Translated: CASSPIVTGETEAFF.

This rearrangement joins TRBV28 to TRBJ2-7; D may be TRBD2 (5 bases). Germline V lookup: CDR1 MDHEN, CDR2 SYDVKM. The length of the CDR3 is 13 residues. V was cut by 5 bases and J by 6 bases, with 14 bases left in between. The CDR3 DNA reads TGTGCCAGCAGTCTCGGGCTAGCTGGCGAGCAGTACTTC. The encoded protein is CASSLGLAGEQYF.

J is TRBJ2-7 and V is TRBV25-1; the D gene is possibly TRBD1 (8 bases). The CDR3 runs 16 residues. CDR1 and CDR2 from the germline V gene are MGHDK and SYGVNS. V dropped 3 bases and J dropped 4 bases, with 19 bases sitting between them. The CDR3 nucleotides read TGTGCCAGCAGTGATGGTGGACAGGGAGGGTGGTACGAGCAGTACTTC. Translation gives CASSDGGQGGWYEQYF.

The chain carries TRBV7-3 and TRBJ2-7; D might be TRBD1 or TRBD2, each matching 6 bases. V dropped 6 bases and J dropped 2 bases, with 14 bases sitting between them. This CDR3 has 14 amino acids. Germline V gives CDR1 SGHTA, CDR2 FQGTGA. Here the CDR3 reads CASSLGGSTYEQYF. CDR3 coding DNA: TGTGCCAGCAGTTTAGGGGGGTCCACCTACGAGCAGTACTTC.

This chain joins TRBV6-6 and TRBJ1-5; 8 positions match TRBD1. Germline CDR1 reads MNHNY; CDR2 reads SVGAGI (reference sequence). Unmatched junction bases numbered 4, after V lost 0 bases and J lost 3 bases. The CDR3 has 16 amino acids. CDR3 nucleotides: TGTGCCAGCAGTTACTCGGACAGGGCGGCCAATCAGCCCCAGCATTTT. As protein: CASSYSDRAANQPQHF.